This TCR beta chain is from a study of radiation and T cells in renal cell carcinoma. As concerns this clone: Its antigen is not known.

Regarding time point: baseline pretreatment blood. Stated treatment: 15 Gy SBRT to primary tumor, nephrectomy 4 weeks later. Whole-study results and caveats: Top tumor clonotypes rose in blood 2 weeks post-radiation, then contracted.

Clones were sequenced by immunoSEQ multiplex PCR, and TCRdb holds only the in-frame ones, with some missing. The data show more than 140,000 clones, less than 85% seen once. The sequences come from blood, collected from a patient whose treatment included radiotherapy and nephrectomy. This TCR derives from a woman between 45 and 65 years old with renal cell carcinoma.

The CDR3 DNA follows: TGTGCCAGCAGTTTAAGGATGGGGACAGGAGATGGCTACACCTTC. The encoded protein is CASSLRMGTGDGYTF. The chain joins TRBV28 to TRBJ1-2, with TRBD1 identical over 8 bases. The V gene's germline CDR1 is MDHEN and CDR2 SYDVKM. The CDR3 runs 15 residues. With V trimmed by 2 bases and J by 6 bases, 8 bases remained unmatched.